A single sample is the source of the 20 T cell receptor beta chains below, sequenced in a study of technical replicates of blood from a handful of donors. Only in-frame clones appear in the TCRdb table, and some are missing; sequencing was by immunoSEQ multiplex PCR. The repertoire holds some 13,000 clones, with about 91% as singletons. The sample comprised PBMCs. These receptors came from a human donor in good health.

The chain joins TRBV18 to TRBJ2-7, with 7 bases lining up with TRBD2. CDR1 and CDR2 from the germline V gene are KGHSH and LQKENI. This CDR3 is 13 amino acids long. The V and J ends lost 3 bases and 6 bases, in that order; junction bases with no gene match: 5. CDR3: CASSPAGVAEQYF. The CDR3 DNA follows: TGTGCCAGCTCACCGGCGGGAGTAGCCGAGCAGTACTTC.

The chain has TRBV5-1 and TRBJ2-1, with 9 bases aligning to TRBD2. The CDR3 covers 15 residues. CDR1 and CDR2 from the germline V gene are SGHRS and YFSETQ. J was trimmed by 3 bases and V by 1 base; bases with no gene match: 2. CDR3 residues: CASSLSSGIYNEQFF. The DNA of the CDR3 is TGCGCCAGCAGCTTGTCTAGCGGGATCTACAATGAGCAGTTCTTC.

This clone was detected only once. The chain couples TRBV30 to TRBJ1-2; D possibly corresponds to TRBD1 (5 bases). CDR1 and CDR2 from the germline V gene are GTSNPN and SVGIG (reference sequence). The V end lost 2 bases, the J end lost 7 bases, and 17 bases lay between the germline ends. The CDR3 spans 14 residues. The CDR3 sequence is CAWSNLSGRGGYTF. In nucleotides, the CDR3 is TGTGCCTGGAGTAACCTAAGTGGAAGGGGTGGCTACACCTTC.

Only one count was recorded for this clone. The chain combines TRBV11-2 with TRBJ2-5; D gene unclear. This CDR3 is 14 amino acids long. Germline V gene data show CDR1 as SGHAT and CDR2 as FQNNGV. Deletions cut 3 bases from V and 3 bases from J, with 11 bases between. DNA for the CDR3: TGTGCCAGCAGCTTCGATTCGCGAGAAGAGACCCAGTACTTC. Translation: CASSFDSREETQYF. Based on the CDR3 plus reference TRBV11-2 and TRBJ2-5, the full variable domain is EAGVAQSPRYKIIEKRQSVAFWCNPISGHATLYWYQQILGQGPKLLIQFQNNGVVDDSQLPKDRFSAERLKGVDSTLKIQPAKLEDSAVYLCASSFDSREETQYFGPGTRLLVL.

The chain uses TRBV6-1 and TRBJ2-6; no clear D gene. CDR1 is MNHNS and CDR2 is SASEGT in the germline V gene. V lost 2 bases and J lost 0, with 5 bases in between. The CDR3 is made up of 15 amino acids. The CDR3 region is CASSEHNSGANVLTF. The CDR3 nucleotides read TGTGCCAGCAGTGAACACAACTCTGGGGCCAACGTCCTGACTTTC.

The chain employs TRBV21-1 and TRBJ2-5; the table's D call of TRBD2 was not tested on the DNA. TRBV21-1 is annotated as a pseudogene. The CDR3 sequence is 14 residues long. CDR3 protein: CASSKGSGWETQYF. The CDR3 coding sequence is TGTGCCAGCAGCAAAGGATCGGGTTGGGAGACCCAGTACTTC.

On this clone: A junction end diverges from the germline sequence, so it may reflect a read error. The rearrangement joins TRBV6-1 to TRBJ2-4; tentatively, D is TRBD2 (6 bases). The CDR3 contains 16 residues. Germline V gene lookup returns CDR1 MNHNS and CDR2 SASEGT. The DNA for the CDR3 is TGTGCCACCAGTGATAGCGGTACTATAGCCAAAAACATTCAGTACTTC. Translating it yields CATSDSGTIAKNIQYF.

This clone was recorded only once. Here the CDR3 DNA reads TGCGCCAGCAGTGACCCCCCGGAGAACACCATATATTTT. Protein: CASSDPPENTIYF. The chain carries TRBV10-1 and TRBJ1-3, with D unresolved. Germline assignment: CDR1 WNHNN and CDR2 SYGVQD (reference sequence). V gave up 3 bases and J gave up 7 bases, with 10 bases separating them. This CDR3 is built from 13 residues.

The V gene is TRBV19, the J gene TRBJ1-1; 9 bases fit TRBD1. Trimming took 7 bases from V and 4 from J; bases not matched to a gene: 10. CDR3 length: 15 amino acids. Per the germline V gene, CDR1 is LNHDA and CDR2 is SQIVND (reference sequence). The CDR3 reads CASKEGQGSGTEAFF. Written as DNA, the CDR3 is TGTGCCAGTAAGGAAGGACAGGGGTCTGGCACTGAAGCTTTCTTT.

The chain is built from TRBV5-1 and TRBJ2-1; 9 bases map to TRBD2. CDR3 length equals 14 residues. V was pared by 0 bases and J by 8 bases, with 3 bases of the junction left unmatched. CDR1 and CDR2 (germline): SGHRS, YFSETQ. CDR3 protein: CASSLGGRVDEQFF. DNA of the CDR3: TGCGCCAGCAGCTTGGGCGGGAGGGTGGATGAGCAGTTCTTC. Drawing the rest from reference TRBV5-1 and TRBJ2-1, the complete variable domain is KAGVTQTPRYLIKTRGQQVTLSCSPISGHRSVSWYQQTPGQGLQFLFEYFSETQRNKGNFPGRFSGRQFSNSRSEMNVSTLELGDSALYLCASSLGGRVDEQFFGPGTRLTVL.

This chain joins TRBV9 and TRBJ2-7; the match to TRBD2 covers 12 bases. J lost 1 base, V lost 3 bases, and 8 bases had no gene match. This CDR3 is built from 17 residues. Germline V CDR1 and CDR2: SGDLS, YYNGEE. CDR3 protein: CASSERGLAGPSYEQYF. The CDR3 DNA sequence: TGTGCCAGCAGCGAGAGAGGACTAGCGGGACCTTCCTACGAGCAGTACTTC.

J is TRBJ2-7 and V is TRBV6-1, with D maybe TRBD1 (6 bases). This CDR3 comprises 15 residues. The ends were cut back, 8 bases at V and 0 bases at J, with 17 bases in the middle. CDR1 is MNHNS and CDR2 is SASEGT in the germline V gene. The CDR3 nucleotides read TGTGCCAGCGGGCATCAAAAACAGGGCTCCTACGAGCAGTACTTC. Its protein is CASGHQKQGSYEQYF.

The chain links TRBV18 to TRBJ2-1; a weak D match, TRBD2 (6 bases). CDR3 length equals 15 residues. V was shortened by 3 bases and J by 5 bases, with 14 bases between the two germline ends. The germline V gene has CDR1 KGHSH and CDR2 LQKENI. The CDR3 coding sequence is TGTGCCAGCTCACCGATATTGGGACTTCACAATGAGCAGTTCTTC. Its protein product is CASSPILGLHNEQFF.

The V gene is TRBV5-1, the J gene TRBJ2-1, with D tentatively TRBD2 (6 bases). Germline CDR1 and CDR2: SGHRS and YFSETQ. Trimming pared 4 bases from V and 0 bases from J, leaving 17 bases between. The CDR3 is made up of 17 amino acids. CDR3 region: CASSPLVAESSYNEQFF. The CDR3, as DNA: TGCGCCAGCAGCCCGTTGGTAGCGGAAAGCTCCTACAATGAGCAGTTCTTC.

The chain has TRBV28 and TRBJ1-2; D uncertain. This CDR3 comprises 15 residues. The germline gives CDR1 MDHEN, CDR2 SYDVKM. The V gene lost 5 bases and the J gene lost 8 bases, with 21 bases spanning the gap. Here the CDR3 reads CASSLGPVEGRGYTF. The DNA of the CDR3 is TGTGCCAGCAGTCTCGGCCCCGTGGAGGGCCGGGGCTACACCTTC.

The CDR3, as DNA: TGTGCCAGCAGACACTACATGGAACCCTACGAGCAGTACTTC. This sequence encodes CASRHYMEPYEQYF. This sequence joins TRBV28 and TRBJ2-7; D is ambiguous. The V and J ends lost 6 bases and 2 bases respectively, with 14 bases between them. This CDR3 has 14 residues. Germline V gene sequence: CDR1 MDHEN, CDR2 SYDVKM.

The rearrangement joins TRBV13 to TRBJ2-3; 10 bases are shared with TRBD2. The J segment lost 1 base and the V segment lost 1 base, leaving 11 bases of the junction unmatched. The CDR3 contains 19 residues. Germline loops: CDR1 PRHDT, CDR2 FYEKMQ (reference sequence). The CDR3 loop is CASSLVGLAGEGGTDTQYF. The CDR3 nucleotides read TGTGCCAGCAGCTTAGTCGGGCTAGCGGGAGAAGGGGGCACAGATACGCAGTATTTT. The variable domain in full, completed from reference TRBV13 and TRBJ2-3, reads AAGVIQSPRHLIKEKRETATLKCYPIPRHDTVYWYQQGPGQDPQFLISFYEKMQSDKGSIPDRFSAQQFSDYHSELNMSSLELGDSALYFCASSLVGLAGEGGTDTQYFGPGTRLTVL.

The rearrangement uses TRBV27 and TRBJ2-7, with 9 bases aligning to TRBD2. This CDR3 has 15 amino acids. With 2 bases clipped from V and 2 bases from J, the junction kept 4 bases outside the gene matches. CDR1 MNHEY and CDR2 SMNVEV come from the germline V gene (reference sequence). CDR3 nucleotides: TGTGCCAGCAGTTTAAGCGGGAGGTTCCCCTACGAGCAGTACTTC. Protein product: CASSLSGRFPYEQYF.

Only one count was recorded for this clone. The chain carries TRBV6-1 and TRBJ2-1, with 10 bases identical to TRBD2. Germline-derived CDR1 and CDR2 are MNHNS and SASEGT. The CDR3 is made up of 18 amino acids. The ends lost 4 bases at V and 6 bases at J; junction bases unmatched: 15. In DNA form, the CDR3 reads TGTGCCAGCAGTGTACGACTGCCAGCGGGGGGGACGCCCAATGAGCAGTTCTTC. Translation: CASSVRLPAGGTPNEQFF.

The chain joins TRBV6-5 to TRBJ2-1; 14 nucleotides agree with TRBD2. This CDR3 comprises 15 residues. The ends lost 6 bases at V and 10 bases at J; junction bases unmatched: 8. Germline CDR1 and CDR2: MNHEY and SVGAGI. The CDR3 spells CASRPGLAGGREQFF. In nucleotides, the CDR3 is TGTGCCAGCAGACCAGGACTAGCGGGAGGCAGGGAGCAGTTCTTC.